This T cell receptor beta chain derives from a study of blood T cell repertoires in COVID-19. Across the study: Spain, Italy and the United States supplied samples that represented acute and convalescent COVID-19.

Participants had their cohort set by participant-reported clinical history. Cohort 3 recovered donors had two negative PCRs, clearance, or symptom resolution. CDR3 size: 18 residues. Germline V CDR1 and CDR2: SGHTA, FQGNSA. The V and J ends lost 1 base and 5 bases respectively, with 20 bases between them. In the source study's methods: Estimates of nucleated cell counts were drawn from the amplification of reference gene primers. Method: immunoSEQ multiplex PCR; TCRdb's copy keeps in-frame clones and lacks some. V and J calls and clone size are copied from that table; D and trimming were computed from the DNA. This sample has 350,000 to 450,000 clones; 85% to 90% occur once, and the top ten carry 0.95% to 1.3%.

The sequencing input was PBMCs or T cells enriched from blood (not recorded which). The V call is TRBV7-2, the J call TRBJ2-2; D is uncertain. The TCR originated in a man aged 25 to 40 who had recovered from COVID-19. In nucleotides, the CDR3 is TGTGCCAGCAGCTTAGACGCACAGCCTATCTTAAAGACCGGGGAGCTGTTTTTT. Its protein is CASSLDAQPILKTGELFF.